The subject of this entry is one TCR beta chain. Its antigen is unknown. The record originates from a study of shared clonotypes between healthy human individuals. Study-wide findings and caveats: The naive CD4 repertoires of a handful of donors were compared, and approximately 4.5% of clonotypes were shared.

In replicate PCRs of sorted subsets, 150 to 200 ng DNA, tens of thousands of T cell genomes, was used. Profiling relied on immunoSEQ multiplex PCR, and the TCRdb table lists in-frame clones only, not all of them. The sample contains about a million clones, 76% of which appear only once. Sequencing input: memory CD4+ T cells sorted from blood. Documented subset: CD45RA-negative fraction. The receptor was derived from a man aged 18 to 29 in good health.

CDR3 sequence: CASFLGGVNTGELFF. The CDR3 DNA follows: TGCGCCAGCTTCCTAGGTGGGGTGAACACCGGGGAGCTGTTTTTT. The chain combines TRBV10-1 with TRBJ2-2; D unresolved. The ends were cut back, 8 bases at V and 1 base at J, with 14 bases in the middle. The CDR3 is 15 amino acids. Per germline, CDR1 WNHNN and CDR2 SYGVQD (reference sequence).